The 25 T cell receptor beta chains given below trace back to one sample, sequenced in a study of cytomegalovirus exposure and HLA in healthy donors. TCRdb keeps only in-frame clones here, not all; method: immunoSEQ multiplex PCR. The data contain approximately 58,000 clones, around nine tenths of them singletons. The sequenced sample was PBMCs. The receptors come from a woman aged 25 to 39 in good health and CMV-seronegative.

CDR3 protein: CASTWREYGYTF. DNA for the CDR3: TGTGCCAGCACGTGGCGGGAATATGGCTACACCTTC. The chain is built from TRBV2 and TRBJ1-2; D gene ambiguous. V gave up 7 bases and J gave up 5 bases, with 11 bases separating them. The CDR3 is 12 amino acids. Germline CDR1 SNHLY, CDR2 FYNNEI.

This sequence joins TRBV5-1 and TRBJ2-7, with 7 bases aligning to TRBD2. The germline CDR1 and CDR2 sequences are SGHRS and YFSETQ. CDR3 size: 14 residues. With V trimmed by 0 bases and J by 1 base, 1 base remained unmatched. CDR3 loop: CASSLGGRSYEQYF. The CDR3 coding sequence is TGCGCCAGCAGCTTGGGCGGGAGATCCTACGAGCAGTACTTC. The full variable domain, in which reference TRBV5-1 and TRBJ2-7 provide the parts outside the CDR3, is KAGVTQTPRYLIKTRGQQVTLSCSPISGHRSVSWYQQTPGQGLQFLFEYFSETQRNKGNFPGRFSGRQFSNSRSEMNVSTLELGDSALYLCASSLGGRSYEQYFGPGTRLTVT.

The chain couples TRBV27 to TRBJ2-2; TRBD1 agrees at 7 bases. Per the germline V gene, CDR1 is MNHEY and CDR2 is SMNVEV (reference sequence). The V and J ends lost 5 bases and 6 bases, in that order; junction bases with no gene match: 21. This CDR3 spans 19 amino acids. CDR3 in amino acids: CASSKIGTRTRGSAGELFF. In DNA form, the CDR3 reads TGTGCCAGCAGTAAAATTGGGACACGGACCAGGGGGTCCGCCGGGGAGCTGTTTTTT.

The CDR3 region has the DNA TGTGCCAGCAGTTCTCATATGCTATCTTTCACAGATACGCAGTATTTT. Translation: CASSSHMLSFTDTQYF. The chain uses TRBV28 and TRBJ2-3; D is uncertain. CDR1 and CDR2 from the germline V gene are MDHEN and SYDVKM. CDR3 length: 16 residues. V was clipped by 4 bases and J by 2 bases, with 16 bases between them.

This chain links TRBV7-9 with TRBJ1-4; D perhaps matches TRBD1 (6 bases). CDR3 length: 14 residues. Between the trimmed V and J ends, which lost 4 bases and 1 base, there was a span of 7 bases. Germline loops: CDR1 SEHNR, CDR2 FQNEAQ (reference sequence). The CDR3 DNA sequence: TGTGCCAGCAGCTCAGGGGTAACTAATGAAAAACTGTTTTTT. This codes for CASSSGVTNEKLFF.

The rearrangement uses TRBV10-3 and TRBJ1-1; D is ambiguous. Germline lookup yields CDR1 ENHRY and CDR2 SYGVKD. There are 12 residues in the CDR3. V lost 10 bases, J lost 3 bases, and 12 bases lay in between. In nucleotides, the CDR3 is TGTGCCACCTCCCCTCCGGACACTGAAGCTTTCTTT. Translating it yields CATSPPDTEAFF.

CDR3 region: CASSLEARTQYF. The DNA for the CDR3 is TGTGCCAGCTCCTTAGAAGCGAGAACGCAGTATTTT. V usage is TRBV7-2 and J usage is TRBJ2-3; D call uncertain. The CDR3 has 12 amino acids. CDR1 SGHTA and CDR2 FQGNSA come from the germline V gene. The V gene lost 8 bases and the J gene lost 9 bases, with 15 bases spanning the gap.

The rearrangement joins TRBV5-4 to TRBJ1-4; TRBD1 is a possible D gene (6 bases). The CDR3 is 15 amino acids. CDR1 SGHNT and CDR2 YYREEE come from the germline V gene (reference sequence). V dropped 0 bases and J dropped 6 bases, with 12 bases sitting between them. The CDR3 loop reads CASSLGAGEYEKLFF. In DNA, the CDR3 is TGTGCCAGCAGCTTGGGGGCAGGGGAATATGAAAAACTGTTTTTT.

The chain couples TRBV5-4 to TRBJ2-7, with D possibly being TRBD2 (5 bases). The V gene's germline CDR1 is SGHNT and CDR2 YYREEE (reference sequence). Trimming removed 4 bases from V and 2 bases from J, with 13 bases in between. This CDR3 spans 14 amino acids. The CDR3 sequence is CASSTKSGTYEQYF. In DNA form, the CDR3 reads TGTGCCAGCAGCACAAAATCGGGGACCTACGAGCAGTACTTC. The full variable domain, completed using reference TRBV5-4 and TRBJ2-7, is ETGVTQSPTHLIKTRGQQVTLRCSSQSGHNTVSWYQQALGQGPQFIFQYYREEENGRGNFPPRFSGLQFPNYSSELNVNALELDDSALYLCASSTKSGTYEQYFGPGTRLTVT.

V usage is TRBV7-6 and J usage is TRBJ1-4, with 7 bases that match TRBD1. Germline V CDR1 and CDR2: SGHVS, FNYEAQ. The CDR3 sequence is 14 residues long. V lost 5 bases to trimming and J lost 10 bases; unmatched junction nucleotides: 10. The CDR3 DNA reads TGTGCCAGCAGCCCCAGGGGGGTTGAAGGAAAACTGTTTTTT. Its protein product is CASSPRGVEGKLFF.

CDR3 in DNA: TGCGCCAGCAGCTTGGGGTCTCCGATTAGCAGGGCCTACGAGCAGTACTTC. Encoded protein: CASSLGSPISRAYEQYF. The rearrangement joins TRBV5-1 to TRBJ2-7; possible D gene TRBD1, 5 bases. The germline V gene has CDR1 SGHRS and CDR2 YFSETQ. Between the trimmed V and J ends, which lost 0 bases and 2 bases, there was a span of 18 bases. This CDR3 region has 17 residues.

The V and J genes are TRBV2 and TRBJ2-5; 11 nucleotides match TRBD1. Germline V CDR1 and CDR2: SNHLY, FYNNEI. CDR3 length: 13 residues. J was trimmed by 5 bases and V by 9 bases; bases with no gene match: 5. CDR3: CARRTGGRETQYF. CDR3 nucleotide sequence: TGTGCCAGAAGGACAGGGGGCAGGGAGACCCAGTACTTC.

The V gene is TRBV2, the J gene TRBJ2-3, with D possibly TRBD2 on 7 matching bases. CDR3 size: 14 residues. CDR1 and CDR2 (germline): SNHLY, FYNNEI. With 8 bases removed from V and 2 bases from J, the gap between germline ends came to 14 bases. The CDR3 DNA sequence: TGTGCCAGCGAGGGGGGGAGAATCACAGATACGCAGTATTTT. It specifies CASEGGRITDTQYF.

The CDR3 sequence is CAWRPSGSGNTGELFF. The CDR3 DNA reads as TGTGCCTGGAGGCCTAGCGGGAGCGGTAACACCGGGGAGCTGTTTTTT. The chain employs TRBV30 and TRBJ2-2; 10 bases agree with TRBD2. Germline CDR1 GTSNPN, CDR2 SVGIG (reference sequence). J gave up 2 bases and V 3 bases, and 6 bases lay outside the gene matches. This CDR3 is built from 16 residues.

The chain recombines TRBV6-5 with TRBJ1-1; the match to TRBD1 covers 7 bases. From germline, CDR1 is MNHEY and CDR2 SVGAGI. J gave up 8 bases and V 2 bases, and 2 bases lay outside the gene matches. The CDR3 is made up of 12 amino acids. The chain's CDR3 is CASSYPDREAFF. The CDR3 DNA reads TGTGCCAGCAGTTACCCGGACAGGGAAGCTTTCTTT.

CDR3 sequence reads: CASSLVLAGAGELFF. The CDR3 bases are TGTGCCAGCAGCTTAGTCCTAGCGGGGGCCGGGGAGCTGTTTTTT. The chain has TRBV7-8 and TRBJ2-2; TRBD2 matches at 10 bases. Germline V gene sequence: CDR1 SGHVS, CDR2 FQNEAQ. V was clipped by 1 base and J by 6 bases; unmatched bases: 2. The CDR3 extends over 15 amino acids.

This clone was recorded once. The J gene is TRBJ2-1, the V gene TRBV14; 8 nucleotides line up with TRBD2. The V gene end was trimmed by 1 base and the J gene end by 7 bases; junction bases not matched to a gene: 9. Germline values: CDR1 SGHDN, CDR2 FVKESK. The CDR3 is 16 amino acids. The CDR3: CASSQVAGRGENEQFF. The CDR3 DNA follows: TGTGCCAGCAGCCAAGTAGCGGGGCGGGGGGAAAATGAGCAGTTCTTC.

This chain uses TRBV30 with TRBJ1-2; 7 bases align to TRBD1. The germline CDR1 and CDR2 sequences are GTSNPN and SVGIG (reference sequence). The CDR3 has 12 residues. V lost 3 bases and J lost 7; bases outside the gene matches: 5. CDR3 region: CAWSRQGFGYTF. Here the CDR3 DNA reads TGTGCCTGGAGCCGACAGGGCTTTGGCTACACCTTC.

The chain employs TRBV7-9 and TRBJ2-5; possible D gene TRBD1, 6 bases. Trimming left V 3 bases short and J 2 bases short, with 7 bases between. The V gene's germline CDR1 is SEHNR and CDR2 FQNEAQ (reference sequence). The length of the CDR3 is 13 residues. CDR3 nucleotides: TGTGCCAGCAGCTTCACAGGGCAAGAGACCCAGTACTTC. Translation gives CASSFTGQETQYF.

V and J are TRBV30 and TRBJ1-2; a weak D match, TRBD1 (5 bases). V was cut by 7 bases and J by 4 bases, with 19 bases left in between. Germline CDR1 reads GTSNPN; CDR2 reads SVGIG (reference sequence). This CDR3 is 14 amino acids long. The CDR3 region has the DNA TGTGCCTTGCTACCGGGACTGTTGCTCTATGGCTACACCTTC. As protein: CALLPGLLLYGYTF.

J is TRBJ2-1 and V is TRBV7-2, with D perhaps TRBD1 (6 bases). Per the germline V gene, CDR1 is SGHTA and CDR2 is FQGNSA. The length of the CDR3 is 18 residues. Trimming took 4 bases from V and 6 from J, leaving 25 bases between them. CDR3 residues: CASSSEGRLVGTSNEQFF. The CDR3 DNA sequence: TGTGCCAGCAGCTCAGAGGGGCGCTTGGTGGGGACATCCAATGAGCAGTTCTTC.

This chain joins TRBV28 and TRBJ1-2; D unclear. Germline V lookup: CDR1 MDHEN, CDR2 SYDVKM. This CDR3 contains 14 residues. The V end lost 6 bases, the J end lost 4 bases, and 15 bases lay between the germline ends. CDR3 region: CASSPTDYTYGYTF. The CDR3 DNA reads TGTGCCAGCAGCCCTACAGATTACACCTATGGCTACACCTTC.

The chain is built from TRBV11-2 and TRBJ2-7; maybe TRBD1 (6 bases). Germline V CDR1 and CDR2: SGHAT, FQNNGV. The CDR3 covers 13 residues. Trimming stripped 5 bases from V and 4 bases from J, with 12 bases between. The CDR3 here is CASSGQQGYEQYF. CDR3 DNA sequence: TGTGCCAGCAGCGGCCAACAGGGTTACGAGCAGTACTTC.

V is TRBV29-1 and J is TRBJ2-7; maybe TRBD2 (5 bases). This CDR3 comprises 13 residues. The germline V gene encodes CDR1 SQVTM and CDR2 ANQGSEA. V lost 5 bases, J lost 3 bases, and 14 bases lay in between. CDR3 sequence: CSVWTEKYYEQYF. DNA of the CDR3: TGCAGCGTTTGGACTGAGAAGTACTACGAGCAGTACTTC.

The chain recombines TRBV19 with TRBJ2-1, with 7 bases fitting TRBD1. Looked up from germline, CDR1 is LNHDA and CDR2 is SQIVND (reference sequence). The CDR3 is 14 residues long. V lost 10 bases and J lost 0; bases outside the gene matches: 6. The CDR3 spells CATTRDSSYNEQFF. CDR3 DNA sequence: TGTGCCACTACCCGGGACAGCTCCTACAATGAGCAGTTCTTC. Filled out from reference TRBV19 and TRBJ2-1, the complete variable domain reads DGGITQSPKYLFRKEGQNVTLSCEQNLNHDAMYWYRQDPGQGLRLIYYSQIVNDFQKGDIAEGYSVSREKKESFPLTVTSAQKNPTAFYLCATTRDSSYNEQFFGPGTRLTVL.